Listed below are T cell receptor beta chains from one sample, sequenced in a study of T-cell reconstitution after alpha-beta-depleted transplantation in children. MiXCR was run by TCRdb on the PCR reads, yielding one entry per CDR3 protein. The sample records 250,000 to 400,000 distinct CDR3 sequences, roughly 21% being singletons. This material consisted of PBMCs, mostly from graft donor cells, taken 180 days after TCRalphabeta/CD19-depleted stem cell transplant. The receptor set was obtained from a male patient younger than 18 who had a stem cell transplant for acute lymphoblastic leukemia, so the T cells may come from the graft donor. Each CDR3 is given with its conserved first and last residue. The D gene is left open where the match is weak. Not every row has a clone size; where given, it reads once, few, many or a size class.

>TRBJ2-7|few|TRBV14|NA
TGTGCCAGCAGCCAAGCATCGCAGAACCTCTACGAGCAGTACTTC
CASSQASQNLYEQYF
>TRBJ1-5|few|TRBV7-9|NA
TGTGCCAGCAGCTTAGAACAGCCCCAGCATTTT
CASSLEQPQHF
>TRBJ2-2|few|TRBV5-8|NA
TGTGCCAGCAGCTTGTCAGGGCTCGCGAACACCGGGGAGCTGTTTTTT
CASSLSGLANTGELFF
>TRBJ2-1|NA|TRBV24-1|NA
TGTGCCACCAGCCGGAGTAGCTCCTACAATGAGCAGTTCTTC
CATSRSSSYNEQFF
>TRBJ2-4|NA|TRBV29-1|NA
TGCAGCGTGCTTGAAAACATTCAGTACTTC
CSVLENIQYF
>TRBJ2-2|few|TRBV7-2|NA
TGTGCCAGCAGCCCTATGGCAGGGGTGCTGTTTTTT
CASSPMAGVLFF
>TRBJ2-2|NA|TRBV4-2|NA
TGTGCCAGCAGCCAAGTTGCGCACACCGGGGAGCTGTTTTTT
CASSQVAHTGELFF
>TRBJ1-2|few|TRBV29-1|NA
TGCAGCGTGCGGAAACAGGGTTATGGCTACACCTTC
CSVRKQGYGYTF
>TRBJ2-7|many|TRBV5-1|TRBD1
TGCGCCAGCAGCACGGGACAGGGGTACGAGCAGTACTTC
CASSTGQGYEQYF
>TRBJ2-2|once|TRBV3-1|NA
TGTGCCTGCAGCCAAGTTAGGCGAAAGCGGAAGAACACCGGGGAGCTGTTTTTT
CACSQVRRKRKNTGELFF
>TRBJ2-1|many|TRBV10-3|TRBD2
TGTGCCATCAGTGATGGACTAGCGGGAGTAGCCTCCTACAATGAGCAGTTCTTC
CAISDGLAGVASYNEQFF
>TRBJ2-3|NA|TRBV24-1|NA
TGTGCCACCAGTGATTTTGGCGGAGATACGCAGTATTTT
CATSDFGGDTQYF
>TRBJ2-7|NA|TRBV29-1|NA
TGCAGCGTTGACCGGGACGGCTCCTACGAGCAGTACTTC
CSVDRDGSYEQYF
>TRBJ1-3|few|TRBV12-3/TRBV12-4|NA
TGTGCCAGCAGTGGCAGGGGTTTTGGAAACACCATATATTTT
CASSGRGFGNTIYF
>TRBJ1-2|NA|TRBV4-1|NA
TGCGCCAGCAGCCAGATAAGGAGAATGGGTGGCTACACCTTC
CASSQIRRMGGYTF
>TRBJ2-7|NA|TRBV15|NA
TGTGCCACCAGCCCTCAGGGGAGGGGATCCTACGAGCAGTACTTC
CATSPQGRGSYEQYF
>TRBJ2-3|NA|TRBV7-9|NA
TGTGCCAGCAGCTTTTGGGGACTCACCACAGATACGCAGTATTTT
CASSFWGLTTDTQYF
>TRBJ1-5|few|TRBV7-2|NA
TGTGCCAGCAGCTTAATTCAGGGTAGCAATCAGCCCCAGCATTTT
CASSLIQGSNQPQHF
>TRBJ1-2|few|TRBV7-9|TRBD1
TGTGCCAGCAGCCCTTGGACAGGGGTGTATGGCTACACCTTC
CASSPWTGVYGYTF
>TRBJ1-5|NA|TRBV2|TRBD1
TGTGCCAGCAGGGTCGGACAGGGCTACCAGCCCCAGCATTTT
CASRVGQGYQPQHF
>TRBJ1-1|few|TRBV20-1|NA
TGCAGTGCGAGGACAGTCCCTTCCACTGAAGCTTTCTTT
CSARTVPSTEAFF
>TRBJ1-2|few|TRBV12-3/TRBV12-4|NA
TGTGCCAGCAGTCCGAGGTACGGGACGGAATTTAACTATGGCTACACCTTC
CASSPRYGTEFNYGYTF
>TRBJ2-1|NA|TRBV11-2|TRBD2
TGTGCCAGCAGCTTTCGGACTAGCGCCACCATGAGCTCCTACAATGAGCAGTTCTTC
CASSFRTSATMSSYNEQFF
>TRBJ2-1|NA|TRBV4-1|NA
TGCGCCAGCAGCCAAGATGGGGTTTGGCGGGTGGAGGGCAATGAGCAGTTCTTC
CASSQDGVWRVEGNEQFF
>TRBJ1-1|few|TRBV2|NA
TGTGCCAGCAGGATGCCCAGGGGTTACACTGAAGCTTTCTTT
CASRMPRGYTEAFF
>TRBJ2-3|few|TRBV5-1|NA
TGCGCCAGCAGCCCCCTCCGGGGCAGCACAGATACGCAGTATTTT
CASSPLRGSTDTQYF
>TRBJ2-7|few|TRBV28|NA
TGTGCCAGCAGCCCCCCTGCCTACGAGCAGTACTTC
CASSPPAYEQYF
>TRBJ2-1|NA|TRBV18|TRBD2
TGTGCCAGCTCACTGCTAACCGGGACTAGCGTGCTTGCCGGTTACAATGAGCAGTTCTTC
CASSLLTGTSVLAGYNEQFF
>TRBJ2-5|many|TRBV29-1|NA
TGCAGCGTGGCGACGGACCCAACGGAGACCCAGTACTTC
CSVATDPTETQYF
>TRBJ2-1|NA|TRBV6-2/TRBV6-3|TRBD1
TGTGCCAGCAGTTCCCTACTGAGGGGGATCGACAGGGACCGAAATGAGCAGTTCTTC
CASSSLLRGIDRDRNEQFF
>TRBJ2-3|few|TRBV29-1|NA
TGCAGCGTTGAAACTAGCAACACAGATACGCAGTATTTT
CSVETSNTDTQYF
>TRBJ2-1|NA|TRBV7-2|TRBD2
TGTGCCAGCATCACTAGCGGGACCACTTACAATGAGCAGTTCTTC
CASITSGTTYNEQFF
>TRBJ1-1|NA|TRBV4-3|NA
TGCGCCAGCAGCCAAGAATTCCCTATTATGAACACTGAAGCTTTCTTT
CASSQEFPIMNTEAFF
>TRBJ1-5|NA|TRBV10-3|NA
TGTGCCATCAGCCTTAGCAATCAGCCCCAGCATTTT
CAISLSNQPQHF
>TRBJ1-1|few|TRBV7-9|NA
TGTGCCAGCAGCTTAAAGGGCACTGAAGCTTTCTTT
CASSLKGTEAFF
>TRBJ2-5|few|TRBV10-2|TRBD2
TGCGCCAGCAGTGTAACTAGCGGGAGTGCAGAGACCCAGTACTTC
CASSVTSGSAETQYF
>TRBJ2-7|NA|TRBV27|TRBD2
TGTGCCAGCAGGCGGACTAGCGGGACCTTCTACGAGCAGTACTTC
CASRRTSGTFYEQYF
>TRBJ2-1|many|TRBV7-8|TRBD2
TGTGCCAGCAGCTACGATACGGGACTAAACTACAATGAGCAGTTCTTC
CASSYDTGLNYNEQFF
>TRBJ2-3|few|TRBV20-1|NA
TGCAGTGCTAGGGGTTATAGGTCGGATACGCAGTATTTT
CSARGYRSDTQYF
>TRBJ1-2|few|TRBV12-3/TRBV12-4|TRBD1
TGTGCCAGCAGTCCAGGGACAGGGGGGGTCTATGGCTACACCTTC
CASSPGTGGVYGYTF
>TRBJ1-2|NA|TRBV25-1|NA
TGTGCCAGCAGTGAATCCAACCCCCCCTATGGCTACACCTTC
CASSESNPPYGYTF
>TRBJ2-7|NA|TRBV20-1|TRBD2
TGCAGTGCTGAACTAGCGGGAGGGCCAGTCAAGCAGTACTTC
CSAELAGGPVKQYF
>TRBJ2-3|NA|TRBV10-2|TRBD2
TGCGCCAGTGGACTAGCGGGAGGATCAGATACGCAGTATTTT
CASGLAGGSDTQYF
>TRBJ1-5|few|TRBV12-3/TRBV12-4|NA
TGTGCCAGCAGTTGGGGAAATCAGCCCCAGCATTTT
CASSWGNQPQHF
>TRBJ2-1|few|TRBV20-1|TRBD1
TGCAGTGCTGCACGTCCGGGACAGGAATACAATGAGCAGTTCTTC
CSAARPGQEYNEQFF
>TRBJ2-3|many|TRBV20-1|NA
TGCAGTGCTAGGGACACCAACACAGATACGCAGTATTTT
CSARDTNTDTQYF
>TRBJ2-1|few|TRBV18|TRBD2
TGTGCCAGCTCACCTAGGACTAGCGGGAGGGGCAATGAGCAGTTCTTC
CASSPRTSGRGNEQFF
>TRBJ1-5|NA|TRBV18|NA
TGTGCCAGCTCACCGCGAGTCGATCAGCCCCAGCATTTT
CASSPRVDQPQHF
>TRBJ2-1|NA|TRBV7-2|TRBD2
TGTGCCAGCAGCTCCTTCAGCGGGAGTTATGAGCAGTTCTTC
CASSSFSGSYEQFF
>TRBJ2-5|NA|TRBV7-7|NA
TGTGCCAGCAGCGCCCGACCCAGGGGCGCTAGTCAAGAGACCCAGTACTTC
CASSARPRGASQETQYF
>TRBJ2-2|NA|TRBV7-6|TRBD1
TGTGCCAGCAGCTTAGGAGAGACAGGGTGGGACACCGGGGAGCTGTTTTTT
CASSLGETGWDTGELFF
>TRBJ1-1|NA|TRBV5-1|TRBD1
TGCGCCAGCAGCTCGAAGGACCGGGACAGAGCTTTCTTT
CASSSKDRDRAFF
>TRBJ1-5|NA|TRBV6-1|TRBD1
TGTGCCAGCAGTGAAGGGCCCCCCGGGACAGGGTTTAGCAATCAGCCCCAGCATTTT
CASSEGPPGTGFSNQPQHF